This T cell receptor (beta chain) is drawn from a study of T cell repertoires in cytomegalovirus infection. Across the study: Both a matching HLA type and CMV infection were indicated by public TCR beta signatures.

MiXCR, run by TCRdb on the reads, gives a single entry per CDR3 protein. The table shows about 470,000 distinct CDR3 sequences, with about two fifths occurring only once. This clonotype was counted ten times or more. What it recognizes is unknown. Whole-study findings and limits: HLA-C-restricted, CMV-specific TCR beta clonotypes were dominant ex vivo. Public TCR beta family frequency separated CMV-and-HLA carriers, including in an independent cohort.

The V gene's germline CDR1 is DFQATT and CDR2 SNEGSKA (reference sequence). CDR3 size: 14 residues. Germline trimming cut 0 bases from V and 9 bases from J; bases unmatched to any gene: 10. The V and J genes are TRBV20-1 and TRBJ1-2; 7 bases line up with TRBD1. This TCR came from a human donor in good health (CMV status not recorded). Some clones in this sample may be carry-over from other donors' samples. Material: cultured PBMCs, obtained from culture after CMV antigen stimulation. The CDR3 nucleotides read TGCAGTGCTAGAGAAACAGGGGTTCTGAGGCGCTACACCTTC. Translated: CSARETGVLRRYTF.